Listed below are T cell receptor beta chains from one sample, sequenced in a study of T cell changes during pregnancy in multiple sclerosis. Assay: immunoSEQ multiplex PCR; the TCRdb copy retains only in-frame clones and omits some. The sample yields some 45,000 clones, approximately 90% seen once. The specimen comprised CD4+ T cells from peripheral blood mononuclear cells, sampled after pregnancy. The receptors stem from a female donor with multiple sclerosis, enrolled in a pregnancy study. Each CDR3 is given with its conserved first and last residue. Fields, in order: J gene, V gene, clone size, D gene, CDR3 protein, CDR3 DNA. The D gene is left open where the match is weak. Size values are once, few and many counts, or a class for expanded clones, and some rows have none.

TRBJ2-3,TRBV12-5,.,.,CASGLVRDGDSSTDTQYF,TGTGCTAGTGGTTTGGTACGCGACGGGGACTCTAGCACAGATACGCAGTATTTT
TRBJ1-1,TRBV6-5,.,TRBD1,CAIRQGAGEAFF,TGTGCCATCCGACAGGGGGCAGGTGAAGCTTTCTTT
TRBJ2-1,TRBV5-3,.,.,CARSPPRDRPPYNEQFF,TGTGCCAGAAGCCCGCCTCGAGACAGGCCGCCCTACAATGAGCAGTTCTTC
TRBJ1-2,TRBV7-9,.,TRBD1,CASSLQGVGYTF,TGTGCCAGCAGCCTTCAGGGGGTGGGCTACACCTTC
TRBJ2-1,TRBV5-4,.,.,CASSLRREGSNEQFF,TGTGCCAGCAGCTTGCGCAGGGAAGGGTCGAATGAGCAGTTCTTC
TRBJ2-5,TRBV11-1,.,TRBD1,CASSPGTGGAYFQETQYF,TGTGCCAGCAGCCCCGGGACAGGGGGCGCCTACTTTCAAGAGACCCAGTACTTC
TRBJ1-6,TRBV4-3,.,.,CASSQDGRDSPLHF,TGCGCCAGCAGCCAAGATGGGCGGGATTCACCCCTCCACTTT
TRBJ1-6,TRBV7-3,few,.,CASSFDSSYNSPLHF,TGTGCCAGCAGCTTTGACAGCTCCTATAATTCACCCCTCCACTTT
TRBJ1-4,TRBV28,few,.,CASSSRNGDEKLFF,TGTGCCAGCAGTTCCAGAAACGGGGATGAAAAACTGTTTTTT
TRBJ2-7,TRBV10-3,.,.,CAIRPTQGNGNYEQYF,TGTGCCATCAGACCTACACAGGGTAACGGGAATTACGAGCAGTACTTC
TRBJ1-2,TRBV7-2,.,TRBD1,CASSSRGQGFYGYTF,TGTGCCAGCAGCTCTAGAGGACAGGGGTTCTATGGCTACACCTTC
TRBJ1-3,TRBV11-1,few,.,CASSSQSGNTIYF,TGTGCCAGCAGCTCCCAATCTGGAAACACCATATATTTT
TRBJ2-2,TRBV6-5,.,TRBD1,CASSYEWTGGTGELFF,TGTGCCAGCAGTTACGAATGGACAGGGGGCACCGGGGAGCTGTTTTTT
TRBJ2-1,TRBV5-7,.,.,CTRKGGGHNEQFF,TGTACCCGTAAGGGGGGGGGCCACAATGAGCAGTTCTTC
TRBJ2-7,TRBV5-1,.,.,CASSLVLVERVGRSSYEQYF,TGCGCCAGCAGCTTGGTTTTGGTGGAGAGGGTCGGCCGATCCTCCTACGAGCAGTACTTC
TRBJ1-1,TRBV6-1,few,.,CAVSPLSGEEAFF,TGTGCCGTCTCCCCCCTGTCCGGGGAGGAAGCTTTCTTT
TRBJ1-1,TRBV5-1,.,.,CASSWGDVMNTEAFF,TGCGCCAGCAGCTGGGGGGACGTAATGAACACTGAAGCTTTCTTT
TRBJ2-5,TRBV5-1,.,TRBD2,CASSFGTSGGEETQYF,TGCGCCAGCAGCTTCGGGACTAGCGGGGGAGAAGAGACCCAGTACTTC
TRBJ1-1,TRBV6-4,.,.,CASRDRDVAVNEAFF,TGTGCCAGCAGGGACAGAGACGTAGCTGTTAATGAAGCTTTCTTT
TRBJ2-1,TRBV5-1,once,.,CASSGGSYNEQFF,TGCGCCAGCAGCGGGGGGTCCTACAATGAGCAGTTCTTC
TRBJ1-1,TRBV29-1,medium-sized,.,CSTRTATEAFF,TGCAGCACCCGGACAGCCACTGAAGCTTTCTTT
TRBJ1-2,TRBV5-1,once,TRBD1,CASSSVGTELNYGYTF,TGCGCCAGCAGCTCGGTGGGGACAGAACTTAACTATGGCTACACCTTC
TRBJ2-3,TRBV18,.,.,CASSPMAVSFTDTQYF,TGTGCCAGCTCCCCCATGGCGGTTAGCTTCACAGATACGCAGTATTTT
TRBJ2-5,TRBV2,.,TRBD1,CASSARQGSETQYF,TGTGCCAGCAGTGCCCGACAGGGTTCCGAGACCCAGTACTTC
TRBJ1-1,TRBV5-5,.,.,CASSSPSWASTEAFF,TGTGCCAGCAGCTCCCCTTCGTGGGCCAGCACTGAAGCTTTCTTT
TRBJ1-3,TRBV15,.,.,CATSRAFGPSGNTIYF,TGTGCCACCAGCAGAGCCTTCGGTCCCTCTGGAAACACCATATATTTT
TRBJ2-7,TRBV5-1,.,.,CASSLTGVEQYF,TGCGCCAGCAGCTTGACCGGGGTCGAGCAGTACTTC
TRBJ2-7,TRBV10-3,once,TRBD1,CAISGTGVDYEQYF,TGTGCCATCAGCGGGACAGGGGTGGACTACGAGCAGTACTTC
TRBJ2-7,TRBV6-1,.,TRBD1,CASSRQGGDYEQYF,TGTGCCAGCAGCCGACAGGGGGGGGACTACGAGCAGTACTTC